This T cell receptor (beta chain) derives from a study of Ad26.COV2.S vaccination and SARS-CoV-2 variants. Study outcomes and limitations: While placebo recipients had lower spike-specific TCR breadth, vaccine recipients had more. Vaccine recipients and placebo recipients showed similar non-spike TCR breadth. A substantial breadth of spike-specific CD8+ and CD4+ T cell responses after vaccination has been reported.

The ends were cut back, 4 bases at V and 9 bases at J, with 15 bases in the middle. Germline V lookup: CDR1 MNHEY, CDR2 SVGAGI. This CDR3 is built from 13 residues. Profiling relied on immunoSEQ multiplex PCR, and the TCRdb table lists in-frame clones only, not all of them. The sample lists approximately 400,000 clones, about 91% seen once, with about 3.8% in the top ten. This clone was observed a single time. Antigen specificity is unknown. The TCR originated in a human donor who had recovered from COVID-19. The starting material was peripheral blood, obtained after recovery from COVID-19. The rearrangement uses TRBV6-5 and TRBJ1-1; D gene ambiguous. The CDR3 region has the DNA TGTGCCAGCAGTTTAGTGTGGCAGGCTAAAGCTTTCTTT. Its protein is CASSLVWQAKAFF.